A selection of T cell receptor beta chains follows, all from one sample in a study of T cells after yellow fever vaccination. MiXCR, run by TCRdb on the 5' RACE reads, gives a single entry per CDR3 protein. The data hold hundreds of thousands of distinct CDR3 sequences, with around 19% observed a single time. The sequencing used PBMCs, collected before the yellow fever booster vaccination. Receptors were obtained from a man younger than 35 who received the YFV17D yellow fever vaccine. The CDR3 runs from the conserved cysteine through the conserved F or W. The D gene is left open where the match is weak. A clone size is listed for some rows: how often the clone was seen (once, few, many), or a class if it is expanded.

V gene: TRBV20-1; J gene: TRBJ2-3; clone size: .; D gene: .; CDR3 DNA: TGCAGTGCTAGAGATCGTATCCGGGGGGCCCCAGATACGCAGTATTTT; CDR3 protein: CSARDRIRGAPDTQYF
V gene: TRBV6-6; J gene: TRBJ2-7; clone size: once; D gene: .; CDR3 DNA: TGTGCCAGCAAGTCTACTCAGCTCTCCTACGAGCAGTACTTC; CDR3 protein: CASKSTQLSYEQYF
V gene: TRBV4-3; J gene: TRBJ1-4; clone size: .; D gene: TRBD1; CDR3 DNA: TGCGCCAGCAGCCAAGATATTTTCGGGACAGAAAATGAAAAACTGTTTTTT; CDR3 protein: CASSQDIFGTENEKLFF
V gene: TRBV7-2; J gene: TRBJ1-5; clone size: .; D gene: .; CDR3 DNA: TGTGCCTGCAGCTTAGGGATGGATCAGCCGCAGCATTTT; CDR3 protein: CACSLGMDQPQHF
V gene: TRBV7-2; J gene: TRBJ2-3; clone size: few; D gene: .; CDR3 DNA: TGTGCCAGCAGTGCGGTGGATACGCAGTATTTT; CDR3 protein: CASSAVDTQYF
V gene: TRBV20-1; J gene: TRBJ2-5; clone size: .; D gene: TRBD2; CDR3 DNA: TGCAGTGCTAGAAGACTAGCGGGGGGGGAAGAGACCCAGTACTTC; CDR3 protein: CSARRLAGGEETQYF
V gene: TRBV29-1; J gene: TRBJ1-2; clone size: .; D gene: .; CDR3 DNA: TGCAGCGTTGCCGGGACAACTGGCTACACCTTC; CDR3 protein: CSVAGTTGYTF
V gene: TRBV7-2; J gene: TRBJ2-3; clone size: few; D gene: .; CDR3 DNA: TGTGCCAGCAGCCCTCAGGCCGGGGGATACACAGATACGCAGTATTTT; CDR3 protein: CASSPQAGGYTDTQYF
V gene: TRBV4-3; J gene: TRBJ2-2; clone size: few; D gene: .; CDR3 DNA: TGCGCCAGCAGCCAAGATGGATCCGGGGGCGGGGAGCTGTTTTTT; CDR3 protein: CASSQDGSGGGELFF
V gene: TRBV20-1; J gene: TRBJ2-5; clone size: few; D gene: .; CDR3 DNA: TGCAGGGAAGAGGGAGGAGAGACCCAGTACTTC; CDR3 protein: CREEGGETQYF
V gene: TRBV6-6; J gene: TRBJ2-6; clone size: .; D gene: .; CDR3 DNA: TGTGCCAGCAGTTATTGGCCCATCACCTCTGGGGCCAACGTCCTGACTTTC; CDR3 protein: CASSYWPITSGANVLTF
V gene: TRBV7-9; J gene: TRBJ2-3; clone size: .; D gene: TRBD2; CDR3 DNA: TGTGCCAGCAGCCCGGGACTAGCGGGGGGATATACGCAGTATTTT; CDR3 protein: CASSPGLAGGYTQYF
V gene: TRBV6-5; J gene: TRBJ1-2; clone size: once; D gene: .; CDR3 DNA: TGTGCCAGCAGTCCTCAGCGGGACATTGGCTACACCTTC; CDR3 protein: CASSPQRDIGYTF
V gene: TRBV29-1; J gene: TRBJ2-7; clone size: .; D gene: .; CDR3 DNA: TGCAGCGTTGTTCGGGGCTCCTACGAGCAGTACTTC; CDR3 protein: CSVVRGSYEQYF
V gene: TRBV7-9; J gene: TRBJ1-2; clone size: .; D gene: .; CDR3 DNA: TGTGCCAGCAGCTTAGCCCTCCGGGCTGCCGGCTACACCTTC; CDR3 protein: CASSLALRAAGYTF
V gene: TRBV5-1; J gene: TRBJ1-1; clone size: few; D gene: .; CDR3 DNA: TGCGCCAGCAGCTTGGTCAGAAACGCCGTGAGCACTGAAGCTTTCTTT; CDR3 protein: CASSLVRNAVSTEAFF
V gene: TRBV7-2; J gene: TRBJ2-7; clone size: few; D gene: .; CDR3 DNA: TGTGCCAGCAGCTTAGACGGGGTACCGCGCGAGCAGTACTTC; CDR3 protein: CASSLDGVPREQYF
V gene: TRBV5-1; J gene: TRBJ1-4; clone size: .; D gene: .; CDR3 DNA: TGCGCCAGCAGCGTGACCGGGACATACGAAAAACTGTTTTTT; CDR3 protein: CASSVTGTYEKLFF
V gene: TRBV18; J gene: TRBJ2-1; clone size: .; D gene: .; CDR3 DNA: TGTGCCAGCTCACCATTGTCAGGGGGGAATGAGCAGTTCTTC; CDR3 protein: CASSPLSGGNEQFF
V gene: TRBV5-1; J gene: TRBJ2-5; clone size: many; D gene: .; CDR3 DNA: TGCGCCAGCAGCTTGGAGGGGGTCTACCAAGAGACCCAGTACTTC; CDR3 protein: CASSLEGVYQETQYF
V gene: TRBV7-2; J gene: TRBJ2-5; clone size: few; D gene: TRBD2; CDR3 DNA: TGTGCCAGCAGCTTTCAAACTAGCGGGGAGACCCAGTACTTC; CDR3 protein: CASSFQTSGETQYF
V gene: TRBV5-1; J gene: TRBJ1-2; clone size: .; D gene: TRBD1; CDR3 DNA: TGCGCCAGCAGCTTGGACCCGACAGGGCGGCTCTATGGCTACACCTTC; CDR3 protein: CASSLDPTGRLYGYTF
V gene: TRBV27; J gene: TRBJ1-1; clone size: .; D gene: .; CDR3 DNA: TGTGCCAGCAGTTTCCGGGGGTTAACTGAAGCTTTCTTT; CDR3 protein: CASSFRGLTEAFF
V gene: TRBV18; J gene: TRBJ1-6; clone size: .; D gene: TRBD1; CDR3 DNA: TGTGCCAGCTCACCCCAGGAGACAGGGTCTTCACCCCTCCACTTT; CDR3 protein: CASSPQETGSSPLHF
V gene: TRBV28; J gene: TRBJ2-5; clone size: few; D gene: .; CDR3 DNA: TGTGCCAGCAACCTAGGGGGGGGAAAGCGTACCCAGTACTTC; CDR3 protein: CASNLGGGKRTQYF
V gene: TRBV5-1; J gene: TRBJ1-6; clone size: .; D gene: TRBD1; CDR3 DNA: TGCGCCATCAGCTCAGGACAGGGCTCGAGTTCACCCCTCCACTTT; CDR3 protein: CAISSGQGSSSPLHF
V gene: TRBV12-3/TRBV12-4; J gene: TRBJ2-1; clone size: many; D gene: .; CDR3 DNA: TGTGCCAGCAGTTTAGAACGGGTCTTAAATGAGCAGTTCTTC; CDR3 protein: CASSLERVLNEQFF
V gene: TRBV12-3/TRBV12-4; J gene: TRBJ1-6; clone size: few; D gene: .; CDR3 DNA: TGTGCCAGCGGGGGGCTGCGGTCACCCCTCCACTTT; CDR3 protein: CASGGLRSPLHF
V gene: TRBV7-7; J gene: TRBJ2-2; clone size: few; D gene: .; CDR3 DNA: TGTGCTAGCACCCCTAGCACCGGGGAGCTGTTTTTT; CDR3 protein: CASTPSTGELFF
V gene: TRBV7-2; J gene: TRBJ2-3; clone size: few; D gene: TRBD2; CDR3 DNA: TGTGCCAGCAGCTTAGAACTAGCGGGGTATACGCAGTATTTT; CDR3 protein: CASSLELAGYTQYF
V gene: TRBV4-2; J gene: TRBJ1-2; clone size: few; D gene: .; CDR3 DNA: TGTGCCAGCAGCCAAGCTCGGTCAGTTCAGTATGGCTACACCTTC; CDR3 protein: CASSQARSVQYGYTF
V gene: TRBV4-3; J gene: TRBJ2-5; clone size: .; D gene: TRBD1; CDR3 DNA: TGCGCCAGCAGCCAAGAAGCAGGGGGCCGGGAGACCCAGTACTTC; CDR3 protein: CASSQEAGGRETQYF
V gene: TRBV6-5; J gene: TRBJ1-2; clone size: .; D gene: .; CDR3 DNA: TGTGCCAGCAGCCGTACAGCGGCTGGCTACACCTTC; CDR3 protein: CASSRTAAGYTF
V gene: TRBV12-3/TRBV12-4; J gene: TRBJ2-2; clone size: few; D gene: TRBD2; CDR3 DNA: TGTGCCAGCAGTTTCAAGCGGGGGATCGTTGGCGGGGAGCTGTTTTTT; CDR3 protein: CASSFKRGIVGGELFF
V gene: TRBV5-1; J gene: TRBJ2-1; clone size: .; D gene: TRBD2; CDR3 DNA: TGCGCCAGCAGTAACCCGGGACTAGCGGGGGGATGGAATGAGCAGTTCTTC; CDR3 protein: CASSNPGLAGGWNEQFF
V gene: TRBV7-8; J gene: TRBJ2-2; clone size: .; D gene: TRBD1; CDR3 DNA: TGTGCCAGCCGAGGGGGCAGGGGTAATTTCGGGGAGCTGTTTTTT; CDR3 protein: CASRGGRGNFGELFF
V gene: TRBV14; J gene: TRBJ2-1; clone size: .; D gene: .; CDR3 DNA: TGTGCCACCTCAAGCGGCCGGGGTTCCTACAATGAGCAGTTCTTC; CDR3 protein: CATSSGRGSYNEQFF
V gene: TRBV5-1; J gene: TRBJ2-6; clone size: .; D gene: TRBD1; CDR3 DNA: TGCGCCAGCAGCCCCACACAGGGGCGGGTTTCTGGGGCCAACGTCCTGACTTTC; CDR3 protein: CASSPTQGRVSGANVLTF
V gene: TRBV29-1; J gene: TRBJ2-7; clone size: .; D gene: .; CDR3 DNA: TGCAGCGCCGTGGGGGTCGGGGCGGACTCGGGGTACGAGCAGTACTTC; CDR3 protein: CSAVGVGADSGYEQYF
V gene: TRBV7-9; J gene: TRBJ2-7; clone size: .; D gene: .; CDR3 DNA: TGTGCCAGCAGCCAGGGGCTAGCGATCTCCTACGAGCAGTACTTC; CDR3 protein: CASSQGLAISYEQYF
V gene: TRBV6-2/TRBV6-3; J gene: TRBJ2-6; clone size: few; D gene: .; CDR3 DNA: TGTGCCAGCAGAGGGGGGTCAGCTGGGGCCAACGTCCTGACTTTC; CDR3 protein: CASRGGSAGANVLTF